The rows below give T cell receptor beta chains drawn from one sample of a study of blood T cell repertoires in COVID-19. Data came from immunoSEQ multiplex PCR; TCRdb stores just in-frame clones and leaves some out. The table records about 96,000 clones, approximately 90% of them present only once. The sequencing input was peripheral blood. The receptor set was obtained from a human donor with COVID-19, enrolled during active disease. The donor label of this sample is uncertain. Each CDR3 is given with its conserved first and last residue. D genes are given only for firm matches. Some rows have no size entry. The others give once, few or many, or a class for an expanded clone.

.	TRBJ2-5	TRBV5-4	TRBD2	TGTGCCAGCAGCCCGGGGACTACCCAAGAGACCCAGTACTTC	CASSPGTTQETQYF
.	TRBJ2-5	TRBV6-6	.	TGTGCCAGCAGTTACGGGGCCCCAGGTTTTGGCGCCCAGTACTTC	CASSYGAPGFGAQYF
.	TRBJ1-4	TRBV9	.	TGTGCCAGCAGCTTAGGGAGGGCTAATGAAAAACTGTTTTTT	CASSLGRANEKLFF
.	TRBJ2-3	TRBV5-1	TRBD2	TGCGCCAGCACCGCTAGCGGGGCTAGCACAGATACGCAGTATTTT	CASTASGASTDTQYF
.	TRBJ1-2	TRBV30	.	TGTGCCTGGAAGGGGCAGGGGAACTATGGCTACACCTTC	CAWKGQGNYGYTF
.	TRBJ2-5	TRBV6-5	.	TGTGCCAGCAGTTACTCGCGGCTAACCCAAGAGACCCAGTACTTC	CASSYSRLTQETQYF
.	TRBJ1-2	TRBV18	TRBD1	TGTGCCAGCTCACCACTCATGGGACAGGGGTCGAGCTATGGCTACACCTTC	CASSPLMGQGSSYGYTF
.	TRBJ2-3	TRBV3-1/TRBV3-2	TRBD2	TGTGCCAGCAGCCAACCTAGCGGGGGAATGACAGATACGCAGTATTTT	CASSQPSGGMTDTQYF
few	TRBJ1-6	TRBV24-1	.	TGTGCCACCAGCTCCCGGGGGGATTCACCCCTCCACTTT	CATSSRGDSPLHF
.	TRBJ2-7	TRBV19	.	TGTGCCAGTAGTACAACAGGGGGGGAGAACGAGCAGTACTTC	CASSTTGGENEQYF
.	TRBJ1-5	TRBV28	.	TGTGCCAGCAGCCGCGGGGGGGGAGGTGGGCAGCCCCAGCATTTT	CASSRGGGGGQPQHF
.	TRBJ2-1	TRBV3-1/TRBV3-2	TRBD2	TGTGCCAGCAGTCCACAATTGTTTTTTCGCGGGGGGGCCCCATCCTACAATGAGCAGTTCTTC	CASSPQLFFRGGAPSYNEQFF
.	TRBJ2-7	TRBV12-3/TRBV12-4	.	TGTGCCAGCAGTCACGGGATCTACGAGCAGTACTTC	CASSHGIYEQYF
.	TRBJ1-1	TRBV23-1	.	TGCGCCAGAGGGAGGGCGAGGAGCGCTTTCTTT	CARGRARSAFF
.	TRBJ2-7	TRBV7-9	.	TGTGCCAGCAGCTTAGTCAGCGATGCGGGGTACTTC	CASSLVSDAGYF